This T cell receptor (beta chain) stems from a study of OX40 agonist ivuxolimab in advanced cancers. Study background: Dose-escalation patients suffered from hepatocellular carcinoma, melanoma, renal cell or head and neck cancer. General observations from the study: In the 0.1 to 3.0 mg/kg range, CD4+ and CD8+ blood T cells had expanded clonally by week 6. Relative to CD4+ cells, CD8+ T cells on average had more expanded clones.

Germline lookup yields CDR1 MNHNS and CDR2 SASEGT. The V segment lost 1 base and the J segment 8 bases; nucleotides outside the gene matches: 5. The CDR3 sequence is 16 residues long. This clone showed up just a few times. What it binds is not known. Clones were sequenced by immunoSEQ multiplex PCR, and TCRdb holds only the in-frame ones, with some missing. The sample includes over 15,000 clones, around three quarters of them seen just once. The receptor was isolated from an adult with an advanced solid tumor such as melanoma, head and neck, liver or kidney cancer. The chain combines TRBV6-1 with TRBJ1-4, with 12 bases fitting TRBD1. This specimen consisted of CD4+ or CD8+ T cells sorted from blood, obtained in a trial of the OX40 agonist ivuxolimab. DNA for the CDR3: TGTGCCAGCAGTGAAGTCACCGGGACAGGGGGCGAAAAACTGTTTTTT. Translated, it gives CASSEVTGTGGEKLFF.